The present TCR beta chain was sequenced within a study of T cell responses to AZD1222 COVID-19 vaccine. Findings and limits, study-wide: Targets within unmutated variant regions were reportedly found for nearly half of spike-specific TCRs. Sampling that yielded the repertoires occurred only after the peak T cell response.

CDR1 SNHLY and CDR2 FYNNEI come from the germline V gene. This CDR3 spans 14 amino acids. V was trimmed by 4 bases and J by 6 bases, leaving 13 bases between them. Here immunoSEQ multiplex PCR was the method, and the copy in TCRdb shows in-frame clones only, minus some. The sample has about 81,000 clones; approximately 90% are singletons. Concerning this clone itself: Its antigen is not known.

This specimen consisted of peripheral blood, obtained 28 days after the second AZD1222 dose. The chain recombines TRBV2 with TRBJ1-5; TRBD1 is a possible D gene (6 bases). This clonotype was sampled from an adult who received the AZD1222 COVID-19 vaccine. CDR3 nucleotide sequence: TGTGCCAGCAGTGTCAGGGGCGGCGGTCAGCCCCAGCATTTT. This sequence encodes CASSVRGGGQPQHF.